This entry lists 11 T cell receptor beta chains sequenced from one sample in a study of T cells in Graves' hyperthyroidism and ophthalmopathy. TCR beta CDR3 regions were amplified from RNA. An initial round of RT-PCR targeting the TCR CDR3 relied on the HTBI primer set. MiXCR was run by TCRdb on the multiplex PCR reads, yielding one entry per CDR3 protein. This sample has 750,000 to 900,000 distinct CDR3 sequences; roughly 40% occur once, and the top ten carry around 10%. The sample taken for sequencing was blood. These TCRs come from a man between 18 and 35 years old with Graves' hyperthyroidism.

This clonotype came up once. J is TRBJ1-6 and V is TRBV25-1; possibly TRBD1 for D (5 bases). The V gene's germline CDR1 is MGHDK and CDR2 SYGVNS. The CDR3 is 13 amino acids. CDR3 protein: CARDLRGSAPLHF. The CDR3 DNA is TGTGCTAGAGATTTGAGGGGCTCGGCACCCCTCCACTTT.

This chain connects TRBV4-1 to TRBJ1-4; 9 bases fit TRBD1. The J segment lost 8 bases and the V segment lost 0 bases, leaving 7 bases of the junction unmatched. The CDR3 is made up of 16 amino acids. Germline lookup yields CDR1 MGHRA and CDR2 YSYEKL. The chain's CDR3 is CASSQDRDRVFEKLFF. CDR3 DNA sequence: TGCGCCAGCAGCCAAGATCGGGACAGGGTCTTCGAAAAACTGTTTTTT.

This clonotype was recorded at least ten times. The chain couples TRBV7-9 to TRBJ1-3; D call uncertain. The CDR3 covers 15 residues. The V end lost 3 bases, the J end lost 4 bases, and 13 bases lay between the germline ends. The germline V gene encodes CDR1 SEHNR and CDR2 FQNEAQ (reference sequence). CDR3 nucleotide sequence: TGTGCCAGCAGCTTCGGCTGGTTCGAGGGAAACACCATATATTTT. It encodes CASSFGWFEGNTIYF.

Remarks on this clonotype: Germline and junction disagree at one end, which may indicate a read error. The chain has TRBV13 and TRBJ1-4; maybe TRBD1 (6 bases). Germline V gene lookup returns CDR1 PRHDT and CDR2 FYEKMQ (reference sequence). This CDR3 is built from 16 residues. The CDR3 loop reads CATSRGGTGENEKLFF. The DNA of the CDR3 is TGTGCCACCAGCAGGGGAGGGACGGGGGAGAATGAAAAACTGTTTTTT.

The V call is TRBV10-3, the J call TRBJ2-7; 11 positions match TRBD2. Germline V CDR1 and CDR2: ENHRY, SYGVKD. The ends lost 6 bases at V and 6 bases at J; junction bases unmatched: 7. This CDR3 has 14 residues. The CDR3 is CAIRTGTSGREQYF. The CDR3 DNA is TGTGCCATCAGAACCGGGACTAGCGGCCGCGAGCAGTACTTC.

This clonotype has at least ten counts. The chain has TRBV2 and TRBJ1-5, with D hard to call. CDR1 and CDR2 from the germline V gene are SNHLY and FYNNEI. V lost 11 bases to trimming and J lost 5 bases, with 10 bases between them. The CDR3 consists of 11 residues. CDR3 sequence (DNA): TGTGCCCTGAGACATCATCAGCCCCAGCATTTT. Translation gives CALRHHQPQHF.

The chain combines TRBV7-6 with TRBJ2-7; 8 bases map to TRBD1. This CDR3 region has 18 residues. Looked up from germline, CDR1 is SGHVS and CDR2 is FNYEAQ. J was trimmed by 5 bases and V by 5 bases; bases with no gene match: 20. CDR3 nucleotide sequence: TGTGCCAGCAGCCAATCCTCGGGGACAGGAAGGGCTCGCGACGAGCAGTACTTC. Its protein is CASSQSSGTGRARDEQYF.

This chain uses TRBV15 with TRBJ2-5; D call uncertain. Germline V gives CDR1 LNHNV, CDR2 YYDKDF (reference sequence). With 3 bases removed from V and 1 base from J, the gap between germline ends came to 9 bases. The CDR3 spans 14 residues. CDR3 nucleotides: TGTGCCACCAGCAGCCCCTATTTCCAAGAGACCCAGTACTTC. Its protein product is CATSSPYFQETQYF. Complete variable domain (other parts from reference TRBV15 and TRBJ2-5): DAMVIQNPRYQVTQFGKPVTLSCSQTLNHNVMYWYQQKSSQAPKLLFHYYDKDFNNEADTPDNFQSRRPNTSFCFLDIRSPGLGDTAMYLCATSSPYFQETQYFGPGTRLLVL.

There are a few counts of this clonotype. The genes are TRBV20-1 and TRBJ1-1; a possible D gene is TRBD1 (6 bases). The ends were cut back, 3 bases at V and 5 bases at J, with 19 bases in the middle. Germline loops: CDR1 DFQATT, CDR2 SNEGSKA (reference sequence). This CDR3 contains 15 residues. CDR3 nucleotide sequence: TGCAGTGCTAGTGGGCAGGGGAGGATGGTAACTGAAGCTTTCTTT. The encoded protein is CSASGQGRMVTEAFF.

The chain employs TRBV20-1 and TRBJ2-5, with 14 bases aligning to TRBD2. The germline CDR1 and CDR2 sequences are DFQATT and SNEGSKA (reference sequence). There are 18 residues in the CDR3. V trimming: 3 bases; J trimming: 5 bases; junction bases outside the gene matches: 14. The CDR3 coding sequence is TGCAGTGCTAGGGATGCCGGGACTAGCGGGGGACATTCGGAGACCCAGTACTTC. As protein: CSARDAGTSGGHSETQYF.

This clonotype was seen ten or more times. The rearrangement uses TRBV29-1 and TRBJ2-7, with D tentatively TRBD1 (6 bases). CDR1 is SQVTM, CDR2 ANQGSEA, per germline. The germline V and J ends were trimmed by 4 bases and 1 base, with 11 bases remaining between them. This CDR3 has 13 amino acids. CDR3 protein: CSVVWTESYEQYF. The CDR3 nucleotides are TGCAGCGTTGTATGGACAGAATCCTACGAGCAGTACTTC.